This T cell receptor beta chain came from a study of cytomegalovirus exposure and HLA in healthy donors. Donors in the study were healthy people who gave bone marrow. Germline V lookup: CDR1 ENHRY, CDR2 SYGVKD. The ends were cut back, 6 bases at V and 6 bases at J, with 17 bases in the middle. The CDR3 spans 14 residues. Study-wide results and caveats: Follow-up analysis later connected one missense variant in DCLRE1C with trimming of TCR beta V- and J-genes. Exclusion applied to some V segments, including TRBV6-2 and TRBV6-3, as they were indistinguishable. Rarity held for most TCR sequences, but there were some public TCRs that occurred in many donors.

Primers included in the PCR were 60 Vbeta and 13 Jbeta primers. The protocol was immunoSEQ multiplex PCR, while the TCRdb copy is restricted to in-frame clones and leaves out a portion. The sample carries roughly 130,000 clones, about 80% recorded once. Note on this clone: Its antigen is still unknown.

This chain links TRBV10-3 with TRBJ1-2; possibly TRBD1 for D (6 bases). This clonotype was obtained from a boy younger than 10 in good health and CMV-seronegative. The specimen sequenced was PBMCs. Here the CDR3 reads CAISDTGNLDGYTF. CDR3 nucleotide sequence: TGTGCCATCAGCGATACAGGGAACTTGGATGGCTACACCTTC.